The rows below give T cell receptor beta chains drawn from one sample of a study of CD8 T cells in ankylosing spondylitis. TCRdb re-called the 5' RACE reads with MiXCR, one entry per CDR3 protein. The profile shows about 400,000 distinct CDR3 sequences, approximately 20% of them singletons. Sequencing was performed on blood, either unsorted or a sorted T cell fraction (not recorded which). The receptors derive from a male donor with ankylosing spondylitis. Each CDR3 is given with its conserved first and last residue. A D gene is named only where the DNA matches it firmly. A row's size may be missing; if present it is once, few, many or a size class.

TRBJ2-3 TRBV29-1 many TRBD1 TGCAGCGTTGAACAGGGGGCAGATACGCAGTATTTT CSVEQGADTQYF
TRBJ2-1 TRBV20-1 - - TGCAGTGCTAGAGACCGACTGGGGGACTCCTACAATGAGCAGTTCTTC CSARDRLGDSYNEQFF
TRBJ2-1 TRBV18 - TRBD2 TGTGCCAGCTCACCTTTGGCTAGCGGAGAGAATGAGCAGTTCTTC CASSPLASGENEQFF
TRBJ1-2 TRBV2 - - TGTGCCAGCAGTGTAACGGTCTATGGCTACACCTTC CASSVTVYGYTF
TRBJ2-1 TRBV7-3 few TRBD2 TGTGCCAGCAGTCCTCTAGCGGGAGTAGTTGAGCAGTTCTTC CASSPLAGVVEQFF
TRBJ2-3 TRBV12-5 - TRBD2 TGTGCTAGTGGATCCGGGACTAGCGCATTCACAGATACGCAGTATTTT CASGSGTSAFTDTQYF
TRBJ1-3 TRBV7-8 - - TGTGCCAGCAGCACCACAAGAATCTCTGGAAACACCATATATTTT CASSTTRISGNTIYF
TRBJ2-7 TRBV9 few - TGTGCCAGCAGCGTAGGACAGGGTGGAGGGGAGCAGTACTTC CASSVGQGGGEQYF
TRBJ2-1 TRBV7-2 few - TGTGCCAGCAGCCCCAGACAGGGAGGATACAATGAGCAGTTCTTC CASSPRQGGYNEQFF
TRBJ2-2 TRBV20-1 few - TGCAGTGCTAGTAGGGGAAACGGGGAGCTGTTTTTT CSASRGNGELFF
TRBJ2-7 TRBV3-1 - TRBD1 TGTGCCAGCAGCCCGATCGGACAGGCTAACTACGAGCAGTACTTC CASSPIGQANYEQYF
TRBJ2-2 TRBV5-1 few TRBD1 TGCGCCAGCAGCTTCGCCGGGACAGGGATGGCCGGGGAGCTGTTTTTT CASSFAGTGMAGELFF
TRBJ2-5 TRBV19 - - TGTGCCAGTAGTATGGGACCGCAAGAGACCCAGTACTTC CASSMGPQETQYF
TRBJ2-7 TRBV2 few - TGTGCCAGCAGCGCATCCCCGGGACCCTACGAGCAGTACTTC CASSASPGPYEQYF
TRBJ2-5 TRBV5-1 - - TGCGCCAGCAAATATGGGCTTCAAGAGACCCAGTACTTC CASKYGLQETQYF
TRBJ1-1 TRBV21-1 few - TGTGCCAGCAGCGCCCGAGGGCAAGATCTTGGAGCTTTCTTT CASSARGQDLGAFF
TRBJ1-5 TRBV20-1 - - TGCAGTGCGGGGGGTAGGGGCCCTCCCAATCAGCCCCAGCATTTT CSAGGRGPPNQPQHF
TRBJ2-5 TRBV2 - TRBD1 TGTGCCAGCAAAGGGGGCGAGGAGACCCAGTACTTC CASKGGEETQYF
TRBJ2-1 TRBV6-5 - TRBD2 TGTGCCAGCAGTTACTCGGGACTAGCGGGTACCTACAATGAGCAGTTCTTC CASSYSGLAGTYNEQFF
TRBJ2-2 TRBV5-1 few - TGCGCCAGCAGTTCCGGTTCAGCAGCCTTAAACACCGGGGAGCTGTTTTTT CASSSGSAALNTGELFF
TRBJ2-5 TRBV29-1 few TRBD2 TGCAGCGTTGGGCAGGGACTAGCGGCACAAGAGACCCAGTACTTC CSVGQGLAAQETQYF
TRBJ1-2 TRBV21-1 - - TGTGCCAGCAGCGAGCGGGTTTTCTATGGCTACACCTTC CASSERVFYGYTF
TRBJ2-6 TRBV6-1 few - TGTGCCAGCAGTCCGGGACTCAAGAGTCACCCTGGGGCCAACGTCCTGACTTTC CASSPGLKSHPGANVLTF
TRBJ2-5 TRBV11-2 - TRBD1 TGTGCCAGCAGCCCCGGGACAGGGATCGGGGAGACCCAGTACTTC CASSPGTGIGETQYF
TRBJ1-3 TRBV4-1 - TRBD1 TGCGCCAGCAGCCAAGGGGGACAGTCGGCTGAAAACACCATATATTTT CASSQGGQSAENTIYF
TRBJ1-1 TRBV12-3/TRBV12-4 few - TGTGCCAGCAGTTTTGCGGGATCTCACATGAACACTGAAGCTTTCTTT CASSFAGSHMNTEAFF
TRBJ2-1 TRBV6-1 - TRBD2 TGTGCCAGCAGGGGACTAGCGGGTTTAGAGCAGTTCTTC CASRGLAGLEQFF
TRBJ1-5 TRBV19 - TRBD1 TGTGCCAGTACCCTCCAGGGGGGTCGAGTCGGTCAGCCCCAGCATTTT CASTLQGGRVGQPQHF
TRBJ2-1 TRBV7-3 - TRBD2 TGTGCCAGCAGCAAAGGACTAGCGGATTACAATGAGCAGTTCTTC CASSKGLADYNEQFF
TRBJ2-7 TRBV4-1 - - TGCGCCAGCAGCCACTGGCCCTACGAGCAGTACTTC CASSHWPYEQYF
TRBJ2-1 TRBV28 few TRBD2 TGTGCCAGCAGTTTTCCGGGACTAGCGGGCCGGGGCAATGAGCAGTTCTTC CASSFPGLAGRGNEQFF
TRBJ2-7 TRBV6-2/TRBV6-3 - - TGTGCCAGCAGGAGCCCTGGAGACTACGAGCAGTACTTC CASRSPGDYEQYF
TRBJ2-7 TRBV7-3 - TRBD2 TGTGCCAGCAGCTTAAATCCGGGGGGTTCCTACGAGCAGTACTTC CASSLNPGGSYEQYF
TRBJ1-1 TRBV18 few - TGTGCCAGCTCACCGACCGGCCGTCTGAACACTGAAGCTTTCTTT CASSPTGRLNTEAFF
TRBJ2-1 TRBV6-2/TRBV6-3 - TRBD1 TGTGCCAGCAGTTACTCTTCGGACAGGAGCTCCTACAATGAGCAGTTCTTC CASSYSSDRSSYNEQFF
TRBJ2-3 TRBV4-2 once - TGTGCCAGCAGCCAAGTCCCTAGCGCCACAGATACGCAGTATTTT CASSQVPSATDTQYF
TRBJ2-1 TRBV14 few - TGTGCCAGCAGCCAAGAGACAAATTTGGATGAGCAGTTCTTC CASSQETNLDEQFF
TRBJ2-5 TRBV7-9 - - TGTGCCAGCAGCCCCGGACGGTTTGAGACCCAGTACTTC CASSPGRFETQYF
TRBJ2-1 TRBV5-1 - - TGCGCCAGCAGCCTGCAGGGGACAGAGCAGTTCTTC CASSLQGTEQFF
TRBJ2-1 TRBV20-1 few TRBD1 TGCAGTGCGAGGACAGGGCTTTCCTACAATGAGCAGTTCTTC CSARTGLSYNEQFF
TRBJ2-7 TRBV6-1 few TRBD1 TGTGCCAGCACTAAAGGGGGCCAGGGCTCCTACGAGCAGTACTTC CASTKGGQGSYEQYF
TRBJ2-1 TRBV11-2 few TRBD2 TGTGCCAGCAGCGCCGGGGGCCTAGCGGGAGAAGGCAATGAGCAGTTCTTC CASSAGGLAGEGNEQFF
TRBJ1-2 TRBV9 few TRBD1 TGTGCCAGCAGCGCCGGGGACAGGGTAGGGGGCTACACCTTC CASSAGDRVGGYTF
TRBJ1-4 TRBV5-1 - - TGCGCCAGCAGCTTGTTTCAGAGTAATGAAAAACTGTTTTTT CASSLFQSNEKLFF
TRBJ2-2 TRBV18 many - TGTGCCAGCTCAAAAGGACGGAGGCTGTTTTTT CASSKGRRLFF
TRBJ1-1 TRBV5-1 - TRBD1 TGCGCCAGCAGCGTGAACAGGGGGGAAGCTTTCTTT CASSVNRGEAFF
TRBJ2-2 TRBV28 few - TGTGCCAGCAGCAGACTAGAAGTCGGGGAGCTGTTTTTT CASSRLEVGELFF
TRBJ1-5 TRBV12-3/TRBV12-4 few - TGTGCCAGCAGCCCCGGATCTGCGAATCAGCCCCAGCATTTT CASSPGSANQPQHF
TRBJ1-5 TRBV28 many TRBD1 TGTGCCTGTACTAGGTTGGGCGGGACAGCTTCTTATAGCAATCAGCCCCAGCATTTT CACTRLGGTASYSNQPQHF
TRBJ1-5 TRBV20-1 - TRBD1 TGCAGTGCTAAGACAGGGGGCGCGTACCAGCCCCAGCATTTT CSAKTGGAYQPQHF
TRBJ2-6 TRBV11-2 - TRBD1 TGTGCCAGCAGTACCGGGACAGGGGGCGTAGCTGGGGCCAACGTCCTGACTTTC CASSTGTGGVAGANVLTF
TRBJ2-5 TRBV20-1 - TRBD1 TGCAGTGCACGGACAGGGAGCTTCCAAGAGACCCAGTACTTC CSARTGSFQETQYF
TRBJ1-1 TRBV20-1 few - TGCAGTGCTAGAGGTGTGGGCGGGGGACCCACTGAAGCTTTCTTT CSARGVGGGPTEAFF